The 13 T cell receptor beta chains given below trace back to one sample, sequenced in a study of T cell clonotyping in hematopoietic cell transplantation. The repertoire was sequenced with immunoSEQ multiplex PCR; TCRdb's copy has only in-frame clones and lacks some. The data hold over 35,000 clones, with 88% observed a single time. Sequencing used peripheral blood mononuclear cells. These receptors all stem from a woman aged 40 to 50 in good health. Some clones in this sample may be carry-over from other donors' samples.

The chain combines TRBV7-2 with TRBJ1-5; D is unclear. Germline CDR1 and CDR2: SGHTA and FQGNSA. This CDR3 region has 14 residues. The V end was cut by 1 base, the J end by 3 bases, with 7 bases between. The CDR3 reads CASSLGPTNQPQHF. CDR3 bases: TGTGCCAGCAGCTTAGGTCCGACCAATCAGCCCCAGCATTTT.

V usage is TRBV19 and J usage is TRBJ1-5; TRBD1 agrees at 9 bases. V lost 7 bases, J lost 5 bases, and 15 bases stayed unmatched. The CDR3 contains 17 residues. Germline V gene data show CDR1 as LNHDA and CDR2 as SQIVND (reference sequence). The CDR3 nucleotides are TGTGCCAGTAACGTGGGACAGGGATATTTGTGGGATCAGCCCCAGCATTTT. As protein: CASNVGQGYLWDQPQHF.

This clone was recorded only once. The V and J genes are TRBV19 and TRBJ2-3, with D unresolved. Germline CDR1 and CDR2: LNHDA and SQIVND (reference sequence). The CDR3 totals 14 residues. V lost 5 bases and J 0 bases, leaving 9 bases between the germline ends. The DNA of the CDR3 is TGTGCCAGTAGTGTAATGTCTAGCACAGATACGCAGTATTTT. It yields the protein CASSVMSSTDTQYF.

V and J are TRBV18 and TRBJ1-4, with D maybe TRBD1 (6 bases). The CDR3 loop spans 16 amino acids. Trimming cost V 8 bases and J 8 bases, with 24 bases left between them. Germline V gene sequence: CDR1 KGHSH, CDR2 LQKENI. The CDR3 DNA sequence: TGTGCCAGCACACTAGACCGAAACAGGGTGGACGAAAAACTGTTTTTT. Translation: CASTLDRNRVDEKLFF. Using reference TRBV18 and TRBJ1-4 for the parts outside the CDR3, the full variable domain is NAGVMQNPRHLVRRRGQEARLRCSPMKGHSHVYWYRQLPEEGLKFMVYLQKENIIDESGMPKERFSAEFPKEGPSILRIQQVVRGDSAAYFCASTLDRNRVDEKLFFGSGTQLSVL.

The chain recombines TRBV11-2 with TRBJ2-1, with 7 bases fitting TRBD2. CDR1 and CDR2 from the germline V gene are SGHAT and FQNNGV. V was clipped by 5 bases and J by 4 bases; unmatched bases: 5. CDR3 length: 14 amino acids. Written as DNA, the CDR3 is TGTGCCAGCAGCCCGGGACTACTATACAATGAGCAGTTCTTC. Translated, it gives CASSPGLLYNEQFF.

The rearrangement links TRBV27 to TRBJ1-1; the D is unclear. This CDR3 spans 14 amino acids. Germline V gene lookup returns CDR1 MNHEY and CDR2 SMNVEV (reference sequence). V lost 5 bases, J lost 0 bases, and 10 bases lay in between. The CDR3 sequence is CASSPLLMNTEAFF. For the CDR3, the DNA is TGTGCCAGCAGTCCTTTACTGATGAACACTGAAGCTTTCTTT.

The V call is TRBV4-1, the J call TRBJ2-3; weak D call: TRBD2 (6 bases). Trimming left V 1 base short and J 2 bases short, with 13 bases between. CDR3 length: 16 residues. The germline V gene has CDR1 MGHRA and CDR2 YSYEKL. In DNA form, the CDR3 reads TGCGCCAGCAGCCAAGGGCTAGCGCATCCCACAGATACGCAGTATTTT. Its protein is CASSQGLAHPTDTQYF.

This sequence joins TRBV30 and TRBJ2-7; tentatively, D is TRBD2 (6 bases). Trimming removed 2 bases from V and 6 bases from J, with 14 bases in between. The CDR3 is 13 amino acids. Per germline, CDR1 GTSNPN and CDR2 SVGIG (reference sequence). The CDR3 sequence is CAWSRGLQSEQYF. DNA of the CDR3: TGTGCCTGGAGTAGGGGACTCCAGAGCGAGCAGTACTTC.

The CDR3: CASRLRRFSYEQYF. The CDR3 bases are TGTGCCAGCAGACTACGCCGCTTCTCCTACGAGCAGTACTTC. V gene TRBV28 combines with J gene TRBJ2-7; D is undetermined. Germline CDR1 reads MDHEN; CDR2 reads SYDVKM. This CDR3 comprises 14 residues. V lost 6 bases and J 0 bases, leaving 12 bases between the germline ends.

V and J are TRBV6-5 and TRBJ2-1; 8 bases match TRBD2. The CDR3 sequence is 14 residues long. Unmatched junction bases numbered 5, after V lost 6 bases and J lost 4 bases. The V gene's germline CDR1 is MNHEY and CDR2 SVGAGI. Written as DNA, the CDR3 is TGTGCCAGCAGGAGCGGGAGCCTGTACAATGAGCAGTTCTTC. This encodes CASRSGSLYNEQFF.

CDR3 coding DNA: TGTGCCAGCAGCGCAGTCCTCCGGGACTTACAGTTCTTC. It specifies CASSAVLRDLQFF. This chain connects TRBV9 to TRBJ2-1; TRBD2 is a possible D gene (6 bases). Trimming cost V 3 bases and J 13 bases, with 17 bases left between them. The CDR3 has 13 amino acids. Germline V gene data show CDR1 as SGDLS and CDR2 as YYNGEE.

V is TRBV29-1 and J is TRBJ1-1; 7 bases align to TRBD1. The junction had 16 bases not matched to a gene; V was cut back by 5 bases and J by 4 bases. CDR1 is SQVTM, CDR2 ANQGSEA, per germline. This CDR3 comprises 16 residues. The CDR3 bases are TGCAGCGTTCGGGTGGGGGACAGCTGGGGGGGCACTGAAGCTTTCTTT. This gives the protein CSVRVGDSWGGTEAFF.

V is TRBV19 and J is TRBJ2-5; D might be TRBD1 (6 bases). This CDR3 has 14 amino acids. V was clipped by 6 bases and J by 4 bases, with 15 bases between them. Germline V gene sequence: CDR1 LNHDA, CDR2 SQIVND (reference sequence). The CDR3 bases are TGTGCCAGTAGCTATACAGGGTTAGGAGAGACCCAGTACTTC. It translates to CASSYTGLGETQYF.